This is a list of T cell receptor beta chains from one sample in a study of cytomegalovirus exposure and HLA in healthy donors. The data were produced by immunoSEQ multiplex PCR, yet TCRdb's version contains in-frame clones alone and is incomplete. The data show about 82,000 clones, around 94% seen once. The sequencing sample was made of PBMCs. These TCRs come from a man aged 18 to 29 in good health and CMV-seronegative. CDR3s include the opening cysteine and the closing phenylalanine or tryptophan. The order of the fields is CDR3 protein, J gene, V gene.

CATHGGIYEQYF,TRBJ2-7,TRBV6-5
CAWSEDNSPETQYF,TRBJ2-5,TRBV30
CASSLRLAGGHNEQFF,TRBJ2-1,TRBV4-2
CASSYEFRPYGYTF,TRBJ1-2,TRBV6-6
CAWSALTAGELFF,TRBJ2-2,TRBV30
CASSQAGELTDTQYF,TRBJ2-3,TRBV6-4
CASSLLGDSSGNTIYF,TRBJ1-3,TRBV5-1
CASSLLDSSPYGYTF,TRBJ1-2,TRBV7-2
CASSVVKTGHGYTF,TRBJ1-2,TRBV9
CASSQVGTGGPGNEQFF,TRBJ2-1,TRBV4-3
CASSLTMGGELFF,TRBJ2-2,TRBV5-1
CASRLAGTYNEQFF,TRBJ2-1,TRBV19
CASSDRDRNTGELFF,TRBJ2-2,TRBV6-1
CAWRTGGTYEQYF,TRBJ2-7,TRBV30
CASSLSPSDANEQFF,TRBJ2-1,TRBV6-4
CASSDSSAGTQYF,TRBJ2-3,TRBV6-4
CASSVGDSGGLADTQYF,TRBJ2-3,TRBV9
CASSPDRDYGYTF,TRBJ1-2,TRBV18
CASTKGQGSSDEQYF,TRBJ2-7,TRBV6-5
CASSDSTDGGTQYF,TRBJ2-3,TRBV6-4
CASSALAGSSYEQYF,TRBJ2-7,TRBV9
CASSEGGIQETQYF,TRBJ2-5,TRBV9
CATSREGVQYF,TRBJ2-7,TRBV15
CASYGDRGETQYF,TRBJ2-5,TRBV25-1
CASSLNRGRHQF,TRBJ1-1,TRBV11-2
CASSLGGGYQPQHF,TRBJ1-5,TRBV7-2
CASSLVQGLYGYTF,TRBJ1-2,TRBV5-1
CAWSLIGGYGYTF,TRBJ1-2,TRBV30
CASSPGTGTYEQYF,TRBJ2-7,TRBV7-3
CASSATGTGELFF,TRBJ2-2,TRBV19
CATSRDGQGARGYTF,TRBJ1-2,TRBV15
CASGIEQGAYEQYF,TRBJ2-7,TRBV7-9
CASSPLVNTDTQYF,TRBJ2-3,TRBV7-2
CASSQGRETQYF,TRBJ2-5,TRBV4-3
CASSFSSGGLGDTQYF,TRBJ2-3,TRBV6-5
CASSLAPSEDIQYF,TRBJ2-4,TRBV11-3
CASSLDRAGVETQYF,TRBJ2-5,TRBV7-2
CASLAYGNTIYF,TRBJ1-3,TRBV6-1
CASSVQRTGESEQFF,TRBJ2-1,TRBV2
CASSLRRTGGEAFF,TRBJ1-1,TRBV5-6
CASSQGQENIQYF,TRBJ2-4,TRBV7-6
CASSQSWQGGKNYGYTF,TRBJ1-2,TRBV23-1
CASSHRAGGRPPPYNEQFF,TRBJ2-1,TRBV14
CASSPSRRSSGANVLTF,TRBJ2-6,TRBV18